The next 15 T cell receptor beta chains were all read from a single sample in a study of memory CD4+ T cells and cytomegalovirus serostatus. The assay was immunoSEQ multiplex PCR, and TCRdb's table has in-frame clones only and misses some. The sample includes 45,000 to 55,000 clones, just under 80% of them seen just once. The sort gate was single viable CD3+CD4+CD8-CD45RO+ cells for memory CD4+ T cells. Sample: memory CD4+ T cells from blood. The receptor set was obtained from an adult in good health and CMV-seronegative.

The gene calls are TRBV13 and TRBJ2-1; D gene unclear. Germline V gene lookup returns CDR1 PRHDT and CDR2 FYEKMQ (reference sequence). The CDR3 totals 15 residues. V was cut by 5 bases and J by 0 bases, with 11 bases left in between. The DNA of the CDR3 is TGTGCCAGCAGCCAGGACGTCCACTCCTACAATGAGCAGTTCTTC. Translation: CASSQDVHSYNEQFF.

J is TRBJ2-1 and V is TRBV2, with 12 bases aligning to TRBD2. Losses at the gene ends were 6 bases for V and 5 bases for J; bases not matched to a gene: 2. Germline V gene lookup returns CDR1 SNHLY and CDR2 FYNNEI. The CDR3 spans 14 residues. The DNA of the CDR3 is TGTGCCAGCAGCGGACTAGCGGGGAACAATGAGCAGTTCTTC. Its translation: CASSGLAGNNEQFF.

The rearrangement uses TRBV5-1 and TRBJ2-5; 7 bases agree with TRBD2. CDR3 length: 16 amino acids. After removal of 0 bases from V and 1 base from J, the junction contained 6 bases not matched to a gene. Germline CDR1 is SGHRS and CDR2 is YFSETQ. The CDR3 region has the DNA TGCGCCAGCAGCTTGGCCGGGGGGACCGCCCAAGAGACCCAGTACTTC. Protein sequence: CASSLAGGTAQETQYF. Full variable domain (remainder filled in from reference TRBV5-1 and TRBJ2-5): KAGVTQTPRYLIKTRGQQVTLSCSPISGHRSVSWYQQTPGQGLQFLFEYFSETQRNKGNFPGRFSGRQFSNSRSEMNVSTLELGDSALYLCASSLAGGTAQETQYFGPGTRLLVL.

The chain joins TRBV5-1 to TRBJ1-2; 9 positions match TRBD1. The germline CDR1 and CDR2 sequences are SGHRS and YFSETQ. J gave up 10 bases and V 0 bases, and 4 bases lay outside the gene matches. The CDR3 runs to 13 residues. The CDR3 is CASSLDGQGPYTF. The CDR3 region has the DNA TGCGCCAGCAGCTTGGATGGACAGGGGCCCTACACCTTC.

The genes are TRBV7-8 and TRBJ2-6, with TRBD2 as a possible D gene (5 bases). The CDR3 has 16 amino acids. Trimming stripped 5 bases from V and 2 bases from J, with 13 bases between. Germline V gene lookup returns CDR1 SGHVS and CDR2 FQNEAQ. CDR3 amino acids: CASSPSSEAGANVLTF. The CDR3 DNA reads TGTGCCAGCAGCCCCTCCTCGGAGGCTGGGGCCAACGTCCTGACTTTC.

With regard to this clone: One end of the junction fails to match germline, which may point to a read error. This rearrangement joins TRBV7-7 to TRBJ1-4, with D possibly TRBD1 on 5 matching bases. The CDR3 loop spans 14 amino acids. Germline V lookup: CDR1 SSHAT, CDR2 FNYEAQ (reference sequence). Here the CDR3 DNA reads TGTGCTAGCAGCTTAGAGAGGGGCGACGAAAAACTGTTTTTT. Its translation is CASSLERGDEKLFF. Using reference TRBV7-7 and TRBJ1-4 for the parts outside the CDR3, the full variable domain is GAGVSQSPRYKVTKRGQDVTLRCDPISSHATLYWYQQALGQGPEFLTYFNYEAQPDKSGLPSDRFSAERPEGSISTLTIQRTEQRDSAMYRCASSLERGDEKLFFGSGTQLSVL.

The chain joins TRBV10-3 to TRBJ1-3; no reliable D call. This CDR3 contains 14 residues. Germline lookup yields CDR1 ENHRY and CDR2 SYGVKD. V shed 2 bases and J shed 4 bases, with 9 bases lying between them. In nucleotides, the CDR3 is TGTGCCATCAGTGAGAATCACGGAGGAAACACCATATATTTT. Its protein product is CAISENHGGNTIYF.

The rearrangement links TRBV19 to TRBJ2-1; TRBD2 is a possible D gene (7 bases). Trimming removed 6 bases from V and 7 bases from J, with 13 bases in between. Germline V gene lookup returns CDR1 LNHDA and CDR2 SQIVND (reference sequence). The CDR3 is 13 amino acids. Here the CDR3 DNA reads TGTGCCAGTAGGCTAGGGGGGGGAAATGAGCAGTTCTTC. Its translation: CASRLGGGNEQFF.

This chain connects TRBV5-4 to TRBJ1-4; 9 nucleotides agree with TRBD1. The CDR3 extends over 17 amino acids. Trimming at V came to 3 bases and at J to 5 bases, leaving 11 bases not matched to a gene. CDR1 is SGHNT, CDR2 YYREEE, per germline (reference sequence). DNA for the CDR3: TGTGCCAGCAGCTCAAAACCCACCGGGACAGGGAATGAAAAACTGTTTTTT. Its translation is CASSSKPTGTGNEKLFF.

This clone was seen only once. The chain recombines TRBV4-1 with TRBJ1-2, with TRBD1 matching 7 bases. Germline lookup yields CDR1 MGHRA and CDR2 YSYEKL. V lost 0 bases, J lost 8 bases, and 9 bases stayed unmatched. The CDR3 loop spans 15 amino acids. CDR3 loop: CASSQEEGARSGYTF. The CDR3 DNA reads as TGCGCCAGCAGCCAAGAGGAGGGGGCGCGTTCGGGCTACACCTTC.

The CDR3, as DNA: TGTGCCAGCAGCAAGGTCGGGGAGAACTATGGCTACACCTTC. Encoded protein: CASSKVGENYGYTF. The chain has TRBV7-8 and TRBJ1-2; D is uncertain. Trimming took 5 bases from V and 2 from J, leaving 12 bases between them. This CDR3 spans 14 amino acids. CDR1 and CDR2 (germline): SGHVS, FQNEAQ.

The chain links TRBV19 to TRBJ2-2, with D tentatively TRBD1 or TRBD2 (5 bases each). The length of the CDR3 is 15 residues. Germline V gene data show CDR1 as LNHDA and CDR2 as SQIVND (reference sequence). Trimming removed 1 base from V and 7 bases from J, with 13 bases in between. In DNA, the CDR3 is TGTGCCAGTAGTATAGGTGGGGGAGTAGGCGGGGAGCTGTTTTTT. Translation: CASSIGGGVGGELFF.

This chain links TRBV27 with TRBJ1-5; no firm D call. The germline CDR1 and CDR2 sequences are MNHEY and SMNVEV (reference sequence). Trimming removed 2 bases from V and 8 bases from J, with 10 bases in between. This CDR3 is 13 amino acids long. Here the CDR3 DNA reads TGTGCCAGCAGTTTAGAATGGAGAAAGCCCCAGCATTTT. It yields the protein CASSLEWRKPQHF.

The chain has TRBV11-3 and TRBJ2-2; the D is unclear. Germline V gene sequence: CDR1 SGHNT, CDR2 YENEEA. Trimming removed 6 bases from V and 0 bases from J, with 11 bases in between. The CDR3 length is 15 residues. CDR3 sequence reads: CASSGTAPNTGELFF. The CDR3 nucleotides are TGTGCCAGCAGTGGCACGGCCCCGAACACCGGGGAGCTGTTTTTT.

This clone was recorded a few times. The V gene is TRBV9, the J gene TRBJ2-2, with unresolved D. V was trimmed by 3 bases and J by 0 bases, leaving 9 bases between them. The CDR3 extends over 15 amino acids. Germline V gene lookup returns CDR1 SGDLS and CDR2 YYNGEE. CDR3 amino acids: CASSAGAANTGELFF. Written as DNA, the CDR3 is TGTGCCAGCAGCGCGGGCGCCGCGAACACCGGGGAGCTGTTTTTT.